Listed below are T cell receptor beta chains from one sample, sequenced in a study of cytomegalovirus exposure and HLA in healthy donors. Using immunoSEQ multiplex PCR, the repertoire was profiled, and TCRdb retains in-frame clones only, with some absent. The sample has about 130,000 clones, around 74% seen once. Input material: PBMCs. Source of these receptors: a man aged 35-49 years in good health and CMV-seropositive. CDR3s include the opening cysteine and the closing phenylalanine or tryptophan. A D gene is named only where the DNA matches it firmly. Not every row has a clone size; where given, it reads once, few, many or a size class.

j_call	clone_size	d_call	v_call	cdr3_nt	cdr3_aa
TRBJ2-1	.	TRBD2	TRBV9	TGTGCCAGCAACCGGGAGGGATTGAATGAGCAGTTCTTC	CASNREGLNEQFF
TRBJ2-3	.	TRBD2	TRBV27	TGTGCCAGCAGTTTACGGCGGGAGAGCACAGATACGCAGTATTTT	CASSLRRESTDTQYF
TRBJ1-3	.	.	TRBV9	TGTGCCAGCAGCCCGGCGTGGGAGCGCTCTGGAAACACCATATATTTT	CASSPAWERSGNTIYF
TRBJ1-3	.	TRBD1	TRBV2	TGTGCCAGCAGTGAGGAGGGGGCGCACACCATATATTTT	CASSEEGAHTIYF
TRBJ2-1	.	.	TRBV19	TGTGCCAGTAGCATTACTAGTCTCGGTGAGCAGTTCTTC	CASSITSLGEQFF
TRBJ2-3	once	.	TRBV28	TGTGCCAGCAGTCGGAGCTCTCCGCTCCTATTT	CASSRSSPLLF
TRBJ2-1	.	.	TRBV5-1	TGCGCCAGCAGCTCAGGAGGTTCCTACAATGAGCAGTTCTTC	CASSSGGSYNEQFF
TRBJ2-5	.	TRBD1	TRBV5-4	TGTGCCAGCAGCGAAACCGGGACAGGGACCCAGTACTTC	CASSETGTGTQYF
TRBJ1-1	.	.	TRBV5-1	TGCGCCAGCAGCGACGGAGCGAGAACCACTGAAGCTTTCTTT	CASSDGARTTEAFF
TRBJ2-7	.	.	TRBV28	TGTGCCAGCAGACGAGGAGGAGGACTGTACGAGCAGTACTTC	CASRRGGGLYEQYF
TRBJ2-1	few	.	TRBV30	TGTGCCTGGAGTCTCTCTTATGAGCAGTTCTTC	CAWSLSYEQFF
TRBJ2-7	few	TRBD2	TRBV14	TGTGCCAGCAGCCGAAGCGGGAGTCGGTACGAGCAGTACTTC	CASSRSGSRYEQYF
TRBJ2-3	.	.	TRBV5-1	TGCGCCAGCAGCTTTAAGAACAGTCTCACAGATACGCAGTATTTT	CASSFKNSLTDTQYF